This TCR beta chain is from a study of CD8+CD57+ T cells in acquired aplastic anemia (dated by TCRdb to between 2017 and 2018). General notes on the study: On average, sorted CD4+ and CD8+ cells yielded around 3.4 ug of extracted DNA, with a range of roughly 0.19 to 27.4 ug. CD8+CD57+ expansion was defined as frequency above the mean frequency observed in healthy subjects.

Overall study outcomes, separate from this receptor: CD8+ Simpson's diversity did not differ significantly between patients and healthy controls (P=0.060). Although 25 to 30 CD8+ CDR3 sequences were shared by patients and controls, these sequences appeared highly expressed in patients and within the immunodominant clones of patients.

For CDR1 and CDR2, the germline V gene lists MNHEY and SVGAGI. The V end loses 6 bases and the J end loses 6 bases, and a stretch of 17 bases separates them. Inclusive of the bounding cysteine and phenylalanine, the CDR3 is 14 residues long. The entry retains the CDR3 DNA only, 42 bases that are in frame from base 1. Flow cytometry had shown CD8+CD57+ cell expansion in the patients selected for sequencing. Severe acquired aplastic anemia was diagnosed in all patients according to International Study of Aplastic Anemia and Agranulocytosis and Camitta criteria. No patient had received any therapy when blood was sampled. The study deep-sequenced TCR repertoires of sorted CD4+ and CD8+ blood T cells from severe aplastic anemia patients and healthy subjects. In the USA, patient enrollment took place under clinicaltrials.gov protocols 00001620, 01623167, 00001397, 00071045, 00081523 and 00961064. Ficoll-Paque density gradient centrifugation was used to isolate peripheral blood mononuclear cells. Before DNA extraction, CD4+ and CD8+ T cells were sorted by FACS or by magnetic beads.

Note on this clonotype: Its antigen is unknown. No much larger clonotype is one base removed from it; base qualities were not supplied.

Profiling of TCR beta VDJ combinations and CDR3 sequences used genomic DNA as the template. An Illumina HiSeq 2000 was the platform used for TCR repertoire sequencing. The authors processed their data as follows. TRBV/TRBJ rearrangement plots, CDR3 size and DJ length profiles, and Simpson's diversity index were used to assess repertoires. The immunodominant clone was defined as the most abundant DNA sequence in deep sequencing data. CDR3 amino acid sequences were checked for sharing between subjects and were compared against published repertoires and the VDJdb database. The raw public data were reprocessed by TCRdb itself: fastp quality trimming at Q25, MiXCR clonotype calling, in-frame beta chains only. Every entry covers one CDR3 protein and lists the most common genes and DNA from its rows. For this entry, the V and J calls and clone size follow TCRdb and not the study's own pipeline. This sample lists about 240,000 distinct CDR3 sequences; around 45% were detected once. The biggest ten clones account for about 8.3% of the sample.

Recombination joined TRBV6-5 with TRBJ1-2, with no reliable assignment of the D segment. Sequencing was carried out using sorted CD4+, CD8+, or CD8+CD57+ T cells (not recorded which) from PBMCs. This sequence was found in a human donor with aplastic anemia. The encoded CDR3 is CASSKGGPSHGYTF. The DNA is as follows: TGTGCCAGCAGCAAAGGTGGACCTAGTCATGGCTACACCTTC.